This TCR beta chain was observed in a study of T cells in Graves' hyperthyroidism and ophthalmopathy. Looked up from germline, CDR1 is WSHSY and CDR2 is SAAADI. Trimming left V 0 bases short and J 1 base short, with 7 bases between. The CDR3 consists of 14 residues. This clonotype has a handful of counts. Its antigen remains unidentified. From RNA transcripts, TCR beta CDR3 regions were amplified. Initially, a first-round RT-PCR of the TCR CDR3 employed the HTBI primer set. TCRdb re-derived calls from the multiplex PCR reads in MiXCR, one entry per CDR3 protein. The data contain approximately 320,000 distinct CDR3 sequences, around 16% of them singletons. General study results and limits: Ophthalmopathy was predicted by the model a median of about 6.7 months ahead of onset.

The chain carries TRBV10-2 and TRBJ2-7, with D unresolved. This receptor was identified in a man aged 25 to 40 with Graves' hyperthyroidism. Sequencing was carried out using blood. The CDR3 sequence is CASSESADSYEQYF. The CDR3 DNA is TGCGCCAGCAGTGAGTCGGCGGATTCCTACGAGCAGTACTTC.